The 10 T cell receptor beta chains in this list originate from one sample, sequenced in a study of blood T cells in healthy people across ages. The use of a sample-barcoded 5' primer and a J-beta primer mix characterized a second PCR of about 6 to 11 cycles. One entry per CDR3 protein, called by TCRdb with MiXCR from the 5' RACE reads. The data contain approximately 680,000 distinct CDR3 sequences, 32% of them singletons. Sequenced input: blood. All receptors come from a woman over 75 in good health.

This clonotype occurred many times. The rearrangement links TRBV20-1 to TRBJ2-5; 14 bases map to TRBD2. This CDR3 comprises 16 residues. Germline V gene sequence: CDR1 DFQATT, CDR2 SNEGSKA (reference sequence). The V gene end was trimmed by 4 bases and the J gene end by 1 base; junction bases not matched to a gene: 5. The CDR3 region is CSAIGLAGGLQETQYF. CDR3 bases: TGCAGTGCTATAGGACTAGCGGGGGGCCTCCAAGAGACCCAGTACTTC.

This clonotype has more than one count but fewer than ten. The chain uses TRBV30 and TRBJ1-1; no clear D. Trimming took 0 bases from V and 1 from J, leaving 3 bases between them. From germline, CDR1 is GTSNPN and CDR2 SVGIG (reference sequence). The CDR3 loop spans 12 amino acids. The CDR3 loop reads CAWSVSNTEAFF. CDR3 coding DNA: TGTGCCTGGAGTGTGTCGAACACTGAAGCTTTCTTT. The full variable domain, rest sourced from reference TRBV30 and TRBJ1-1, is SQTIHQWPATLVQPVGSPLSLECTVEGTSNPNLYWYRQAAGRGLQLLFYSVGIGQISSEVPQNLSASRPQDRQFILSSKKLLLSDSGFYLCAWSVSNTEAFFGQGTRLTVV.

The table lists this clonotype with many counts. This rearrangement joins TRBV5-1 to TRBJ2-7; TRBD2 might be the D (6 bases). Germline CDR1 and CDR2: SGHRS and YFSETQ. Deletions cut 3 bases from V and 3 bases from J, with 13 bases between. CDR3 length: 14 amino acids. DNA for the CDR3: TGCGCCAGCAGCTCGGGGGACGGTATCTACGAGCAGTACTTC. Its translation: CASSSGDGIYEQYF.

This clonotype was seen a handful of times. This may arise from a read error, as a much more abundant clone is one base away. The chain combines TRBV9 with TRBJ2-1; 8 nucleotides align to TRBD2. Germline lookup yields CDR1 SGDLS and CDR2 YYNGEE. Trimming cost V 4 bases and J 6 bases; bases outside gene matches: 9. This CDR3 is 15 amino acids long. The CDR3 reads CASSKGLGVCNEQFF. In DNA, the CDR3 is TGTGCCAGCAGCAAGGGACTAGGGGTGTGCAATGAGCAGTTCTTC.

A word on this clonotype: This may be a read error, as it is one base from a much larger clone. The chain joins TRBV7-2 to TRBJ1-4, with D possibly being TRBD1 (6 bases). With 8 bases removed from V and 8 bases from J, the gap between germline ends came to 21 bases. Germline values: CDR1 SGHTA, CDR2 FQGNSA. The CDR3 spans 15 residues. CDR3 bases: TGTGCCAGCGCGCGGGATGGACAGTTAGGCGAAAAACTGTTTTTT. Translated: CASARDGQLGEKLFF.

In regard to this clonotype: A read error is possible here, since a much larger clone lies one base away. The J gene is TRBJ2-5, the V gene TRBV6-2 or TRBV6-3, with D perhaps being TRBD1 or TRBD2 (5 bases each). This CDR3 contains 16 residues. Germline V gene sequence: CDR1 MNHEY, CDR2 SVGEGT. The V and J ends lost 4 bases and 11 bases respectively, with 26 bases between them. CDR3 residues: CASSSLGTAREGEQYF. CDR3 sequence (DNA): TGTGCCAGCAGTTCCCTAGGGACGGCTCGTGAAGGTGAGCAGTACTTC.

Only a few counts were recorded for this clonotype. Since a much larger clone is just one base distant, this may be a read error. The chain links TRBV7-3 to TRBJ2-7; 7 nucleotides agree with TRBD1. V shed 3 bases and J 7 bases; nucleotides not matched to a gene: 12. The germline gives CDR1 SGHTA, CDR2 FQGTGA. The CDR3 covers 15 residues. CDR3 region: CASSLGQLIDNEQYF. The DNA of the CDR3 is TGTGCCAGCAGCTTGGGACAGCTGATTGACAATGAGCAGTACTTC. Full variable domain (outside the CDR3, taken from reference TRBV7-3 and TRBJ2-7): GAGVSQTPSNKVTEKGKYVELRCDPISGHTALYWYRQSLGQGPEFLIYFQGTGAADDSGLPNDRFFAVRPEGSVSTLKIQRTERGDSAVYLCASSLGQLIDNEQYFGPGTRLTVT.

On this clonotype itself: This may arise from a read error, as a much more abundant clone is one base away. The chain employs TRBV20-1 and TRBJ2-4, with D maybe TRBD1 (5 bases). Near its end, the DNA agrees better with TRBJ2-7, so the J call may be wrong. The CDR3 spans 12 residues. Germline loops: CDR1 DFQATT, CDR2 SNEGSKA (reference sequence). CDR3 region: CSARTWGHEQYV. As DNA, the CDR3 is TGCAGTGCTAGAACATGGGGCCACGAGCAGTACGTC.

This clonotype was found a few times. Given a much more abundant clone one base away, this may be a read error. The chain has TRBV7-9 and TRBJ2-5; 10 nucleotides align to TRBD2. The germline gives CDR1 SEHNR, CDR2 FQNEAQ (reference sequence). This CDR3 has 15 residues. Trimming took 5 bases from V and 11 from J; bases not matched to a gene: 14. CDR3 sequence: CASSPTSGVRNEQYF. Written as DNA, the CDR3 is TGTGCCAGCAGCCCAACTAGCGGGGTCCGCAATGAGCAGTACTTC. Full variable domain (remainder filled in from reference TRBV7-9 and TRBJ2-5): DTGVSQNPRHKITKRGQNVTFRCDPISEHNRLYWYRQTLGQGPEFLTYFQNEAQLEKSRLLSDRFSAERPKGSFSTLEIQRTEQGDSAMYLCASSPTSGVRNEQYFGPGTRLLVL.

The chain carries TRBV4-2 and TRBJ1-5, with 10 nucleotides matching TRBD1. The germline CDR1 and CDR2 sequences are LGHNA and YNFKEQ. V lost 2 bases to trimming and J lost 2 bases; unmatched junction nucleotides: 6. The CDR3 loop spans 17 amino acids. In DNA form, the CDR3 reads TGTGCCAGCAGCCAACTAGAGACAGGGGGCGGCAATCAGCCCCAGCATTTT. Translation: CASSQLETGGGNQPQHF.